This T cell receptor beta chain was sequenced for a study of T cells expressing NK-cell markers. Study observations and caveats: Top CD8+ clonotypes included the dominant CD3+CD56+NKG2C+ clonotypes in roughly 6 donors.

Turning to this clonotype: What it binds is not known.

The CDR3 runs to 14 residues. Germline V gives CDR1 MNHEY, CDR2 SVGAGI. Production of TCR beta cDNA relied on 5'RACE template switching with UMIs. TCRdb reprocessed the 5' RACE reads and reports one entry per CDR3 protein, with no DNA. In total, the table holds around 380,000 distinct CDR3 sequences. This receptor was taken from a woman in her forties or fifties in good health. This chain links TRBV6-5 with TRBJ1-5; TCRdb designates TRBD1, a call that cannot be tested without DNA. The sample consisted of blood T cells: a sorted CD56 or NKG2C T cell subset, CD4+ or CD8+ T cells, or bulk PBMC T cells (not recorded which). The CDR3 sequence is CASSGTGGYQPQHF.